This is a list of T cell receptor beta chains from one sample in a study of neurological immune-mediated disorders. A single record per CDR3 protein comes from TCRdb applying MiXCR to the 5' RACE reads. This table holds 35,000 or so distinct CDR3 sequences, 13% to 15% found once. What was sequenced was PBMCs. The receptor set was obtained from a woman aged 45-60 years with HTLV-1-associated myelopathy (HAM/TSP). CDR3s include the opening cysteine and the closing phenylalanine or tryptophan. A D gene is named only where the DNA matches it firmly. Size is omitted from some rows. Given values are once, few, many or a class for expanded clones.

CDR3 protein	CDR3 DNA	clone size	D gene	V gene	J gene
CASSLGQGDQPQHF	TGCGCCAGCAGCTTGGGACAGGGAGATCAGCCCCAGCATTTT	NA	TRBD1	TRBV5-1	TRBJ1-5
CASSHPGRANEKLFF	TGTGCCAGCAGCCACCCGGGCAGAGCAAATGAAAAACTGTTTTTT	many	NA	TRBV13	TRBJ1-4
CASSYSRNTEAFF	TGTGCCAGCAGTTACTCTCGTAACACTGAAGCTTTCTTT	many	NA	TRBV6-2/TRBV6-3	TRBJ1-1
CASSEGQDYGYTF	TGCGCCAGCAGCGAGGGACAGGATTATGGCTACACCTTC	NA	TRBD1	TRBV5-1	TRBJ1-2
CSALGQGASGYTF	TGCAGTGCACTGGGACAGGGGGCGAGTGGCTACACCTTC	many	TRBD1	TRBV20-1	TRBJ1-2
CSARSGGQGHGELFF	TGCAGTGCTAGATCAGGGGGACAGGGGCACGGGGAGCTGTTTTTT	many	TRBD1	TRBV20-1	TRBJ2-2
CATSDFRDNYGYTF	TGTGCCACCAGTGATTTTAGGGATAACTATGGCTACACCTTC	many	NA	TRBV24-1	TRBJ1-2
CASSFTGGLGNTEAFF	TGCGCCAGCAGTTTCACAGGGGGCCTCGGGAACACTGAAGCTTTCTTT	many	TRBD1	TRBV5-1	TRBJ1-1
CASSSQGSSYNEQFF	TGTGCCAGCAGCTCCCAGGGCAGCTCCTACAATGAGCAGTTCTTC	many	NA	TRBV7-2	TRBJ2-1
CASSLLSGGTVYGYTF	TGTGCCAGCAGTTTACTTTCGGGCGGGACAGTCTATGGCTACACCTTC	many	TRBD1	TRBV12-3/TRBV12-4	TRBJ1-2
CASSLGREETQYF	TGTGCCAGCAGCTTGGGGAGAGAAGAGACCCAGTACTTC	many	NA	TRBV5-5	TRBJ2-5
CASLLLEGQANYGYTF	TGTGCCAGCCTACTTCTCGAGGGGCAGGCTAACTATGGCTACACCTTC	many	NA	TRBV6-6	TRBJ1-2
CASSQDLFGLAYTGELFF	TGCGCCAGCAGCCAAGATTTATTCGGACTAGCCTACACCGGGGAGCTGTTTTTT	many	TRBD2	TRBV4-1	TRBJ2-2
CASSLSSSGANVLTF	TGTGCCAGCAGTTTGAGTAGCTCTGGGGCCAACGTCCTGACTTTC	many	NA	TRBV12-3/TRBV12-4	TRBJ2-6
CASLPGQKGQPQHF	TGTGCCAGCCTACCGGGACAGAAAGGGCAGCCCCAGCATTTT	many	TRBD1	TRBV6-1	TRBJ1-5
CASRRGTGESPLHF	TGTGCCAGCAGGAGGGGGACAGGGGAATCACCCCTCCACTTT	many	TRBD1	TRBV6-2/TRBV6-3	TRBJ1-6
CTSSPGTPVSNQPQNF	TGTACCAGCAGCCCCGGGACTCCCGTTAGCAATCAGCCCCAGAATTTT	NA	NA	TRBV6-2/TRBV6-3	TRBJ1-5
CSARAPTGGTSTEAFF	TGCAGTGCTCGCGCTCCGACAGGGGGGACCAGCACTGAAGCTTTCTTT	many	TRBD1	TRBV20-1	TRBJ1-1
CASSFYRGRSTGELFF	TGTGCCAGCAGTTTTTACAGGGGGAGAAGCACCGGGGAGCTGTTTTTT	many	TRBD1	TRBV12-3/TRBV12-4	TRBJ2-2
CVSSPPAASNEKLFF	TGTGTCAGCAGCCCCCCGGCCGCGTCTAATGAAAAACTGTTTTTT	NA	NA	TRBV7-9	TRBJ1-4
CASSGLGQGASPLHF	TGTGCCAGCAGTGGTTTAGGACAGGGGGCTTCACCCCTCCACTTT	many	TRBD1	TRBV6-1	TRBJ1-6
CATSDSAGGGTETQYF	TGTGCCACCAGTGATTCCGCGGGGGGCGGGACTGAGACCCAGTACTTC	many	TRBD2	TRBV24-1	TRBJ2-5